The next 31 T cell receptor beta chains were all read from a single sample in a study of OX40 agonist ivuxolimab in advanced cancers. Profiled with immunoSEQ multiplex PCR; TCRdb holds only in-frame clones, not every one. In the table there are around 92,000 clones, around 92% of which are singletons. Material: CD4+ or CD8+ T cells sorted from blood, obtained in a trial of the OX40 agonist ivuxolimab. These receptors originate from an adult with an advanced solid tumor such as melanoma, head and neck, liver or kidney cancer.

The rearrangement uses TRBV4-2 and TRBJ1-1, with 10 bases matching TRBD1. Germline assignment: CDR1 LGHNA and CDR2 YNFKEQ. This CDR3 has 16 residues. V trimming: 4 bases; J trimming: 3 bases; junction bases outside the gene matches: 8. CDR3 sequence (DNA): TGTGCCAGCAGCCGTACCTCCGGACAGGGGGACACTGAAGCTTTCTTT. Protein sequence: CASSRTSGQGDTEAFF.

The V call is TRBV30, the J call TRBJ1-5; D is undetermined. Germline V gene data show CDR1 as GTSNPN and CDR2 as SVGIG (reference sequence). Trimming pared 0 bases from V and 3 bases from J, leaving 3 bases between. CDR3 length equals 12 residues. This CDR3 is CAWSVYNQPQHF. For the CDR3, the DNA is TGTGCCTGGAGTGTGTACAATCAGCCCCAGCATTTT.

V and J are TRBV2 and TRBJ2-1; tentatively, D is TRBD1 (6 bases). The CDR3 runs 13 residues. Trimming pared 4 bases from V and 9 bases from J, leaving 13 bases between. CDR1 SNHLY and CDR2 FYNNEI come from the germline V gene. CDR3 region: CASSVSRGSEQFF. CDR3 bases: TGTGCCAGCAGTGTATCCAGGGGCAGTGAGCAGTTCTTC.

The rearrangement joins TRBV2 to TRBJ1-4; no definite D call. Trimming stripped 7 bases from V and 3 bases from J, with 9 bases between. Germline loops: CDR1 SNHLY, CDR2 FYNNEI. The CDR3 runs to 13 residues. The CDR3 here is CASIRGANEKLFF. DNA of the CDR3: TGTGCCAGCATCCGGGGAGCTAATGAAAAACTGTTTTTT.

The V call is TRBV11-2, the J call TRBJ2-3; either TRBD1 or TRBD2 may supply D (6 bases each). The V and J ends lost 5 bases and 2 bases respectively, with 17 bases between them. CDR1 SGHAT and CDR2 FQNNGV come from the germline V gene. The CDR3 spans 16 residues. CDR3 in DNA: TGTGCCAGCAGCCAATACCTTAGGGGGGCCACAGATACGCAGTATTTT. This encodes CASSQYLRGATDTQYF.

The CDR3 sequence: CASSPTPIAGGPGEQFF. The CDR3 DNA reads TGTGCCAGCAGCCCCACCCCAATAGCGGGAGGGCCAGGTGAGCAGTTCTTC. This sequence joins TRBV5-4 and TRBJ2-1, with 11 bases aligning to TRBD2. Trimming removed 4 bases from V and 9 bases from J; junction bases left unmatched: 15. The CDR3 is made up of 17 amino acids. Germline loops: CDR1 SGHNT, CDR2 YYREEE (reference sequence).

The chain links TRBV28 to TRBJ2-3; TRBD1 matches at 11 bases. Germline trimming cut 6 bases from V and 5 bases from J; bases unmatched to any gene: 7. Germline V gene sequence: CDR1 MDHEN, CDR2 SYDVKM. The CDR3 is 15 residues long. CDR3: CASSPTGQGVDTQYF. DNA for the CDR3: TGTGCCAGCAGCCCTACGGGACAGGGGGTAGATACGCAGTATTTT.

This chain joins TRBV5-1 and TRBJ1-5; D is unclear. The V gene's germline CDR1 is SGHRS and CDR2 YFSETQ. V was shortened by 0 bases and J by 1 base, with 8 bases between the two germline ends. The length of the CDR3 is 15 residues. The CDR3 spells CASSLAGLSNQPQHF. The CDR3 region has the DNA TGCGCCAGCAGCTTGGCGGGCCTCAGCAATCAGCCCCAGCATTTT.

This chain connects TRBV18 to TRBJ2-5, with D tentatively TRBD2 (5 bases). The V gene's germline CDR1 is KGHSH and CDR2 LQKENI. The CDR3 is 14 residues long. V dropped 5 bases and J dropped 1 base, with 11 bases sitting between them. The CDR3 coding sequence is TGTGCCAGCTCATTAGGAGGCTTCCAAGAGACCCAGTACTTC. This codes for CASSLGGFQETQYF.

This clone has just a few counts. The J gene is TRBJ1-6, the V gene TRBV6-1, with TRBD1 matching 7 bases. The ends lost 5 bases at V and 14 bases at J; junction bases unmatched: 12. Germline V CDR1 and CDR2: MNHNS, SASEGT. The CDR3 is 14 residues long. The CDR3 loop is CASSNRRTGDSLHF. The CDR3 DNA sequence: TGTGCCAGCAGTAACCGACGGACAGGAGATTCCCTCCACTTT.

This rearrangement joins TRBV2 to TRBJ1-1; 8 positions match TRBD1. Germline V gene sequence: CDR1 SNHLY, CDR2 FYNNEI. The ends lost 0 bases at V and 1 base at J; junction bases unmatched: 10. The CDR3 runs to 18 residues. CDR3 amino acids: CASSEALPGQGGNTEAFF. The DNA for the CDR3 is TGTGCCAGCAGTGAAGCACTCCCTGGACAGGGAGGGAACACTGAAGCTTTCTTT.

This sequence joins TRBV6-1 and TRBJ1-3, with a weak D call TRBD1 (5 bases). Per the germline V gene, CDR1 is MNHNS and CDR2 is SASEGT. CDR3 length: 14 residues. V shed 7 bases and J shed 0 bases, with 10 bases lying between them. CDR3 DNA: TGTGCCAGCAACGGGGCAGACTCTGGAAACACCATATATTTT. Translating gives CASNGADSGNTIYF.

The rearrangement links TRBV28 to TRBJ1-2; no firm D call. V shed 2 bases and J shed 7 bases, with 26 bases lying between them. Germline CDR1 is MDHEN and CDR2 is SYDVKM. The length of the CDR3 is 18 residues. For the CDR3, the DNA is TGTGCCAGCAGTTTAGTCTCGTCCTTGTCTTGGTCGGAAGGTGGCTACACCTTC. Its translation: CASSLVSSLSWSEGGYTF.

In regard to this clone: Distinct nucleotide sequences in the sample also encode this CDR3. The chain is built from TRBV29-1 and TRBJ1-2, with D uncertain. The germline V gene encodes CDR1 SQVTM and CDR2 ANQGSEA. Trimming took 3 bases from V and 2 from J, leaving 4 bases between them. The CDR3 runs 11 residues. DNA for the CDR3: TGCAGCGTTGAGCAGAACTATGGCTACACCTTC. Translation gives CSVEQNYGYTF.

This rearrangement joins TRBV30 to TRBJ2-3; D gene uncertain. The V gene's germline CDR1 is GTSNPN and CDR2 SVGIG (reference sequence). CDR3 length: 14 residues. The V end lost 0 bases, the J end lost 2 bases, and 9 bases lay between the germline ends. CDR3 bases: TGTGCCTGGAGTGTAAAGGCTGTCACAGATACGCAGTATTTT. This encodes CAWSVKAVTDTQYF.

CDR3 in amino acids: CASSLGGAKGNTIYF. CDR3 coding DNA: TGTGCCAGCAGTTTGGGAGGGGCGAAGGGAAACACCATATATTTT. This chain joins TRBV28 and TRBJ1-3, with D possibly being TRBD1 (5 bases). V lost 3 bases, J lost 4 bases, and 13 bases lay in between. The germline V gene encodes CDR1 MDHEN and CDR2 SYDVKM. The CDR3 runs to 15 residues.

The CDR3 DNA reads as TGTGCCAGCAGCGCGACCTCCGGGACCCCCAGGAGCTCCTACGAGCAGTACTTC. It codes for CASSATSGTPRSSYEQYF. The V and J genes are TRBV9 and TRBJ2-7; D might be TRBD1 or TRBD2, each matching 5 bases. This CDR3 contains 18 residues. In germline, CDR1 is SGDLS, CDR2 YYNGEE. With 3 bases removed from V and 0 bases from J, the gap between germline ends came to 22 bases.

The chain is built from TRBV14 and TRBJ2-3, with D unclear. The CDR3 has 13 amino acids. Germline V gene data show CDR1 as SGHDN and CDR2 as FVKESK. V was cut by 3 bases and J by 1 base, with 5 bases left in between. The CDR3 region has the DNA TGTGCCAGCAGCCAGCGACGCACAGATACGCAGTATTTT. It is translated as CASSQRRTDTQYF.

The rearrangement joins TRBV11-3 to TRBJ2-1, with 10 nucleotides matching TRBD1. Germline-derived CDR1 and CDR2 are SGHNT and YENEEA. V was clipped by 5 bases and J by 4 bases; unmatched bases: 5. This CDR3 has 15 residues. CDR3 coding DNA: TGTGCCAGCAGCCCCCGACAGGGGGCATACAATGAGCAGTTCTTC. Protein: CASSPRQGAYNEQFF.

The genes are TRBV6-6 and TRBJ1-4; D gene ambiguous. There are 12 residues in the CDR3. Trimming left V 5 bases short and J 4 bases short, with 5 bases between. Looked up from germline, CDR1 is MNHNY and CDR2 is SVGAGI (reference sequence). The CDR3 sequence is CASSHYNEKLFF. CDR3 DNA sequence: TGTGCCAGCAGTCACTATAATGAAAAACTGTTTTTT.

The V gene is TRBV6-5, the J gene TRBJ1-2; the D gene is possibly TRBD1 (5 bases). The CDR3 has 13 residues. Looked up from germline, CDR1 is MNHEY and CDR2 is SVGAGI. With 6 bases removed from V and 7 bases from J, the gap between germline ends came to 15 bases. The CDR3 is CASRLGGDLGYTF. DNA for the CDR3: TGTGCCAGCAGGCTCGGAGGGGACCTTGGCTACACCTTC.

This clone has just one count. The chain links TRBV11-3 to TRBJ2-3, with 13 positions matching TRBD2. The CDR3 is made up of 16 amino acids. Germline assignment: CDR1 SGHNT and CDR2 YENEEA. V gave up 1 base and J gave up 5 bases; unmatched junction bases: 3. The DNA of the CDR3 is TGTGCCAGCAGCTTAGTGGGGACTAGCGGGAAAGATACGCAGTATTTT. As protein: CASSLVGTSGKDTQYF.

CDR3 in amino acids: CAWSLHRTGYYNSPLHF. The DNA for the CDR3 is TGTGCCTGGAGCCTACATCGGACAGGGTACTATAATTCACCCCTCCACTTT. This rearrangement joins TRBV30 to TRBJ1-6; 8 nucleotides match TRBD1. Germline V lookup: CDR1 GTSNPN, CDR2 SVGIG (reference sequence). There are 17 residues in the CDR3. With 3 bases clipped from V and 3 bases from J, the junction kept 10 bases outside the gene matches.

This clone was detected only once. The genes are TRBV5-4 and TRBJ1-1; D is perhaps TRBD1 (6 bases). The CDR3 runs to 14 residues. Germline CDR1 and CDR2: SGHNT and YYREEE (reference sequence). V lost 1 base and J 3 bases, leaving 10 bases between the germline ends. The CDR3 nucleotides are TGTGCCAGCAGCTTGAAAGGGGGAGACACTGAAGCTTTCTTT. Residues: CASSLKGGDTEAFF.

The chain combines TRBV29-1 with TRBJ1-1; no reliable D call. The V end lost 5 bases, the J end lost 0 bases, and 10 bases lay between the germline ends. From germline, CDR1 is SQVTM and CDR2 ANQGSEA. CDR3 length equals 13 residues. CDR3 region: CSVSQTLNTEAFF. CDR3 nucleotides: TGCAGCGTTTCACAGACTCTGAACACTGAAGCTTTCTTT.

The V gene is TRBV6-5, the J gene TRBJ2-7, with 8 bases lining up with TRBD2. The CDR3 spans 15 residues. Germline trimming cut 0 bases from V and 2 bases from J; bases unmatched to any gene: 3. Germline CDR1 MNHEY, CDR2 SVGAGI. The CDR3 loop reads CASSYSQLAAYEQYV. The DNA of the CDR3 is TGTGCCAGCAGTTACTCGCAACTAGCGGCCTACGAGCAGTACGTC.

The chain combines TRBV7-2 with TRBJ1-6; 7 bases are shared with TRBD1. The J segment lost 10 bases and the V segment lost 4 bases, leaving 7 bases of the junction unmatched. The CDR3 has 14 residues. The germline gives CDR1 SGHTA, CDR2 FQGNSA. The DNA for the CDR3 is TGTGCCAGCAGCTACGACAGGGTAGGGTCACCCCTCCACTTT. Translated: CASSYDRVGSPLHF.

The V gene is TRBV19, the J gene TRBJ1-6; a weak D match, TRBD1 (6 bases). This CDR3 is 14 amino acids long. Germline V lookup: CDR1 LNHDA, CDR2 SQIVND (reference sequence). Between the trimmed V and J ends, which lost 2 bases and 10 bases, there was a span of 12 bases. The CDR3 DNA reads as TGTGCCAGTAGTATACTGGGGGGCGGCTCACCCCTCCACTTT. Protein: CASSILGGGSPLHF.

This sequence joins TRBV30 and TRBJ1-2; D may be TRBD1 (6 bases). CDR1 is GTSNPN, CDR2 SVGIG, per germline (reference sequence). The germline V and J ends were trimmed by 7 bases and 7 bases, with 16 bases remaining between them. This CDR3 has 12 amino acids. The CDR3 region has the DNA TGTGCCTCGGCCCCAGGGGCCAGTGGCTACACCTTC. Residues: CASAPGASGYTF.

J is TRBJ2-7 and V is TRBV28; possibly TRBD2 for D (6 bases). V was trimmed by 5 bases and J by 2 bases, leaving 16 bases between them. The CDR3 sequence is 15 residues long. The V gene's germline CDR1 is MDHEN and CDR2 SYDVKM. The CDR3 loop reads CASSSIREVPYEQYF. DNA for the CDR3: TGTGCCAGCAGTAGTATCAGGGAGGTACCCTACGAGCAGTACTTC. The full variable domain, in which reference TRBV28 and TRBJ2-7 provide the parts outside the CDR3, is DVKVTQSSRYLVKRTGEKVFLECVQDMDHENMFWYRQDPGLGLRLIYFSYDVKMKEKGDIPEGYSVSREKKERFSLILESASTNQTSMYLCASSSIREVPYEQYFGPGTRLTVT.

This chain joins TRBV5-1 and TRBJ2-1, with TRBD2 identical over 9 bases. V was pared by 0 bases and J by 10 bases, with 8 bases of the junction left unmatched. Germline V gene data show CDR1 as SGHRS and CDR2 as YFSETQ. The length of the CDR3 is 15 residues. The CDR3 DNA follows: TGCGCCAGCAGCTTGGTAGGTAGCGGGGGAAAAGAGCAGTTCTTC. Amino acids: CASSLVGSGGKEQFF.